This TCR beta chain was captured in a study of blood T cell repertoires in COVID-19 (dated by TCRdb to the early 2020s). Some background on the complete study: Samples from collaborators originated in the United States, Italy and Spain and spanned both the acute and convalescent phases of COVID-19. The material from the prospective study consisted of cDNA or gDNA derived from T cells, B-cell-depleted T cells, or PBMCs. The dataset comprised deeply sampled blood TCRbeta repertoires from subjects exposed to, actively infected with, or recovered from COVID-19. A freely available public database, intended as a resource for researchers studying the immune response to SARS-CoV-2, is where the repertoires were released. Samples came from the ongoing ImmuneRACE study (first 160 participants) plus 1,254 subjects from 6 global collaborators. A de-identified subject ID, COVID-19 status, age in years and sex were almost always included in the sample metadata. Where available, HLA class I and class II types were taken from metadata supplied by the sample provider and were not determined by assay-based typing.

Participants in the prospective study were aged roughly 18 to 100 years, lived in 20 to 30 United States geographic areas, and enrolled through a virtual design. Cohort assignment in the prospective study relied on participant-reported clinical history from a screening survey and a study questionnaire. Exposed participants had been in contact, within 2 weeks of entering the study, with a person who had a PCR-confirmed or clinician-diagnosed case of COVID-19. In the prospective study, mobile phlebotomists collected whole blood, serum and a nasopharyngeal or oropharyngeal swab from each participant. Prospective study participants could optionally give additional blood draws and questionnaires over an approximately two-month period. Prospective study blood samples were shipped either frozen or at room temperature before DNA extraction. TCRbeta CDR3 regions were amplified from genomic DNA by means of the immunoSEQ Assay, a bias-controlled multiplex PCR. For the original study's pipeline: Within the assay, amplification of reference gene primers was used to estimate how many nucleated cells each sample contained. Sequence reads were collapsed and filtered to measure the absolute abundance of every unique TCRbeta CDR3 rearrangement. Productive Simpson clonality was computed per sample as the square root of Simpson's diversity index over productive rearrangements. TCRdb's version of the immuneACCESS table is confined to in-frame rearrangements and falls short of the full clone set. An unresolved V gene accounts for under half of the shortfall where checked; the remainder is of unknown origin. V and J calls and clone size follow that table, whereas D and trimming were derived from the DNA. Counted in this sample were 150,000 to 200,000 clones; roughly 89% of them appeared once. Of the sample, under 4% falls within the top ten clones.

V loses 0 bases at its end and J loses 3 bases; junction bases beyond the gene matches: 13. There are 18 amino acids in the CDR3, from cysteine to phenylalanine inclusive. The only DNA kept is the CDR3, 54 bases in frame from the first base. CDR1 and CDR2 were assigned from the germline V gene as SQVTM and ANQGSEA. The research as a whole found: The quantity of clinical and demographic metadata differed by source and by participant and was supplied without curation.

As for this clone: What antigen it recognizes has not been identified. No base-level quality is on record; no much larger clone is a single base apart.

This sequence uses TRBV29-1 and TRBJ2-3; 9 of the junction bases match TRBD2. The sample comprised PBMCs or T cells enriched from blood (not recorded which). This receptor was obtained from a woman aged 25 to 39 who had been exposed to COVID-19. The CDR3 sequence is CSVEDLEGGGERTDTQYF. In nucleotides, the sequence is TGCAGCGTTGAAGATCTGGAGGGCGGGGGGGAAAGGACAGATACGCAGTATTTT.